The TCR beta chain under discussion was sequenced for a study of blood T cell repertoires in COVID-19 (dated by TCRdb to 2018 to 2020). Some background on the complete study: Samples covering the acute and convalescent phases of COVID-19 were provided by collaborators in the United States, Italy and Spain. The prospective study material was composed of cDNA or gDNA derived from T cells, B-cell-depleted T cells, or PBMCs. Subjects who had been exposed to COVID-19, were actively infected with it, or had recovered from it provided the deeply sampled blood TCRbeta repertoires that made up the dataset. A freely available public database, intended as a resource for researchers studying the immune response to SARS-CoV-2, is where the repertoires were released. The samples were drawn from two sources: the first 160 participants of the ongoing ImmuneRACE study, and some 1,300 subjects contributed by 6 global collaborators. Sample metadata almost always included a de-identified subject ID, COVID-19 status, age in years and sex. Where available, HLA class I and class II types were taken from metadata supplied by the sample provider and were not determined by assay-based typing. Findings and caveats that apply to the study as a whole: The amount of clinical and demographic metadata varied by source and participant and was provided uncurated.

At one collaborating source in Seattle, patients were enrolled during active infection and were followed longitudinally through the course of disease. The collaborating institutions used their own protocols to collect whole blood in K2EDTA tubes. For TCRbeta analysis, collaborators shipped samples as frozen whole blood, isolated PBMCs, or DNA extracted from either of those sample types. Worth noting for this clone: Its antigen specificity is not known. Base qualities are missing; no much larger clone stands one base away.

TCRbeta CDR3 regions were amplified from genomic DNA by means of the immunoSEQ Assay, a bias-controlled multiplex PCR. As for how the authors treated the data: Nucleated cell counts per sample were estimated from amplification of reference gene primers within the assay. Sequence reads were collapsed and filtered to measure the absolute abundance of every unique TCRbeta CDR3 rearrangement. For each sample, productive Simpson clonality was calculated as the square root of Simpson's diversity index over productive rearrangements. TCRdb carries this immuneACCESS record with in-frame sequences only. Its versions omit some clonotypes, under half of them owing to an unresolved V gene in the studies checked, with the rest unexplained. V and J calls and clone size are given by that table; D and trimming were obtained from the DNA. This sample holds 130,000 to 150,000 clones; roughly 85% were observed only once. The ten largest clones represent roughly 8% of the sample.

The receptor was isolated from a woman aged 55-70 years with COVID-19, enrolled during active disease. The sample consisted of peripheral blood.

The CDR3 loop reads CSAAGRMNTEAFF. The nucleotides read TGCAGCGCCGCGGGACGGATGAACACTGAAGCTTTCTTT. This chain is built from TRBV29-1 and TRBJ1-1; the D segment could be TRBD1, given 5 matching bases. The germline ends are 12 bases apart after V is trimmed by 7 bases and J by 0 bases. Including cysteine and phenylalanine, the CDR3 has 13 amino acids. The CDR3 DNA has 39 bases and is translated from base 1. The CDR1 and CDR2 encoded by the germline V gene are SQVTM and ANQGSEA.